Sequencing of this TCR beta chain was carried out in a study of blood T cells in healthy people across ages. General study results and limits: Both higher diversity and more naive CD4+ cells marked long-lived donors when set against aged donors. Strong correlation existed between TCR beta diversity and naive T cell percentage.

Note on this clonotype: The antigen remains undetermined.

The second PCR ran about 6 to 12 cycles with a sample-barcoded 5' primer and J-beta primers. TCRdb independently ran MiXCR on the 5' RACE reads; one entry per CDR3 protein. The sample holds about 830,000 distinct CDR3 sequences; 58% are singletons and the top ten take approximately 20%. This CDR3 is 15 amino acids long. Between the trimmed V and J ends, which lost 5 bases and 6 bases, there was a span of 19 bases. V usage is TRBV12-3 or TRBV12-4 and J usage is TRBJ1-2; D gene uncertain. Sequencing was carried out using blood. The clonotype originates from a man aged 25-45 years in good health. CDR3 DNA: TGTGCCAGCAGTATGATGGGGTCTGGAGCCGATGGCTACACCTTC. Encoded protein: CASSMMGSGADGYTF.